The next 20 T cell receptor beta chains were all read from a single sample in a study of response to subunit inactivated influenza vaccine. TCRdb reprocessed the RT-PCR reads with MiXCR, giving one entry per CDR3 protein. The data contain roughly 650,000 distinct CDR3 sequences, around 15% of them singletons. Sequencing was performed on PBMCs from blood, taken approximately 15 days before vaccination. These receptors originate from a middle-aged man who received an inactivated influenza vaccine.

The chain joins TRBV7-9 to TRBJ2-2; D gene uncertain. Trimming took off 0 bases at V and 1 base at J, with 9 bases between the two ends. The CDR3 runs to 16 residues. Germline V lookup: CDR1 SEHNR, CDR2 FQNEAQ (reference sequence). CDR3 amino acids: CASSLAHGRNTGELFF. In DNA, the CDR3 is TGTGCCAGCAGCTTAGCCCACGGGCGGAACACCGGGGAGCTGTTTTTT.

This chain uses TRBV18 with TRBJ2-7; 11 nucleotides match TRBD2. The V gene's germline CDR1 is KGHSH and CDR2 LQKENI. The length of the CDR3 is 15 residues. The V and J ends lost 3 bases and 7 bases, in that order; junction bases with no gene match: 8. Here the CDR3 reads CASSPSSGGRGEQYF. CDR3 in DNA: TGTGCCAGCTCACCCTCTAGCGGGGGGCGAGGGGAGCAGTACTTC.

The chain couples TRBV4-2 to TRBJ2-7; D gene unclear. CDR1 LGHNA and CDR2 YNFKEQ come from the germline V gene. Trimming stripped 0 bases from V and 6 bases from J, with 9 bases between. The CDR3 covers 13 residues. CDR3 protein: CASSQEYRVEQYF. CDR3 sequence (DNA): TGTGCCAGCAGCCAAGAATACCGGGTCGAGCAGTACTTC.

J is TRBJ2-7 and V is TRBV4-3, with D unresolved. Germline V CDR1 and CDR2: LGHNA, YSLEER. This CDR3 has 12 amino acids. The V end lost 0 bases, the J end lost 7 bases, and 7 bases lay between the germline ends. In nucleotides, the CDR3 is TGCGCCAGCAGCCAAGACTGGGGTGAGCAGTACTTC. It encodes CASSQDWGEQYF.

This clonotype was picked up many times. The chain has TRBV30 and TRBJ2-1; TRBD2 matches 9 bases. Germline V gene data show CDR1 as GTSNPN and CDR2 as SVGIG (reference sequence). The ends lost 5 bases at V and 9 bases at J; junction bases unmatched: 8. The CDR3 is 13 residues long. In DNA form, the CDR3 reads TGTGCCTGGGCCAGCGGGGGGTCTGGTGAGCAGTTCTTC. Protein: CAWASGGSGEQFF. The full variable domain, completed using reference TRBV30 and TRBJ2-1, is SQTIHQWPATLVQPVGSPLSLECTVEGTSNPNLYWYRQAAGRGLQLLFYSVGIGQISSEVPQNLSASRPQDRQFILSSKKLLLSDSGFYLCAWASGGSGEQFFGPGTRLTVL.

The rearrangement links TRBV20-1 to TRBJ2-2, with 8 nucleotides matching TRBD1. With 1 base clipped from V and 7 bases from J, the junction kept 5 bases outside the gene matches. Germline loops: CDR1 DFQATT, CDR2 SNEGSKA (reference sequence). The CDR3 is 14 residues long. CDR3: CSARAQGASGELFF. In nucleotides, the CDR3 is TGCAGTGCTAGAGCCCAGGGGGCGAGCGGGGAGCTGTTTTTT.

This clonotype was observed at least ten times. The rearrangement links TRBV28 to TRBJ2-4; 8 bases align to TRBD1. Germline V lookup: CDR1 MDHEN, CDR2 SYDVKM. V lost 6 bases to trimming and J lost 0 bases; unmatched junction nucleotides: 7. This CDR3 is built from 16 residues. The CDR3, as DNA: TGTGCCAGCAGGGTTAGACAGGGGACAGCCAAAAACATTCAGTACTTC. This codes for CASRVRQGTAKNIQYF.

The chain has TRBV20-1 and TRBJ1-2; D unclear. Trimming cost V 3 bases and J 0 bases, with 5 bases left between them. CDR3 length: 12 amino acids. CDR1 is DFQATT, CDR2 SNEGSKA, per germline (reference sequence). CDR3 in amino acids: CSASGANYGYTF. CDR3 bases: TGCAGTGCTAGTGGGGCTAACTATGGCTACACCTTC.

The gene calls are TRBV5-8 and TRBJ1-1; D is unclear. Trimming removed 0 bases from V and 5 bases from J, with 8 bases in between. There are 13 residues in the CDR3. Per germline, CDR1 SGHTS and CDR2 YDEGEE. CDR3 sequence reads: CASSLDLETEAFF. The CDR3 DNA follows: TGTGCCAGCAGCTTGGATTTGGAGACTGAAGCTTTCTTT.

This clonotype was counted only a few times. CDR3 nucleotide sequence: TGTGCCAGCAGCTTAGCAGGTTCCCTCTATAATTCACCCCTCCACTTT. Its protein is CASSLAGSLYNSPLHF. The rearrangement joins TRBV7-2 to TRBJ1-6; D gene unclear. The CDR3 is 16 residues long. V was shortened by 0 bases and J by 3 bases, with 9 bases between the two germline ends. The V gene's germline CDR1 is SGHTA and CDR2 FQGNSA.

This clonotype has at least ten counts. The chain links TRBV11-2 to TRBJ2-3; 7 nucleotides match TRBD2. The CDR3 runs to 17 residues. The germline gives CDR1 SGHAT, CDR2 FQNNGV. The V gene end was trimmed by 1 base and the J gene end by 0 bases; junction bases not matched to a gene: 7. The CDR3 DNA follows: TGTGCCAGCAGCTTAGTATTAGCGGGCGCTAGCACAGATACGCAGTATTTT. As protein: CASSLVLAGASTDTQYF.

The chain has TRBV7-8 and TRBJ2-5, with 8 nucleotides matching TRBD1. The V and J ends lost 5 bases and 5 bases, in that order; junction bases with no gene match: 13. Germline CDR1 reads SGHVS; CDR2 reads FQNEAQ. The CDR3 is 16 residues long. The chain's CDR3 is CASSPRTGPRGETQYF. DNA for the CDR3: TGTGCCAGCAGCCCCAGGACAGGGCCTAGGGGGGAGACCCAGTACTTC.

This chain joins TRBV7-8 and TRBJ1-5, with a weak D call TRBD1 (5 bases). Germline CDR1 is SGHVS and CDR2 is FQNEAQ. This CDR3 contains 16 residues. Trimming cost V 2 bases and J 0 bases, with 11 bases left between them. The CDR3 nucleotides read TGTGCCAGCAGCTTAATGGGGGGATATAGCAATCAGCCCCAGCATTTT. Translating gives CASSLMGGYSNQPQHF. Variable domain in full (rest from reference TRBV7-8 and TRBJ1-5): GAGVSQSPRYKVAKRGQDVALRCDPISGHVSLFWYQQALGQGPEFLTYFQNEAQLDKSGLPSDRFFAERPEGSVSTLKIQRTQQEDSAVYLCASSLMGGYSNQPQHFGDGTRLSIL.

The CDR3 spells CSVAKSNTGELFF. In nucleotides, the CDR3 is TGCAGCGTTGCCAAATCGAACACCGGGGAGCTGTTTTTT. The chain recombines TRBV29-1 with TRBJ2-2; D gene uncertain. Between the trimmed V and J ends, which lost 4 bases and 0 bases, there was a span of 6 bases. Looked up from germline, CDR1 is SQVTM and CDR2 is ANQGSEA. The CDR3 is 13 amino acids.

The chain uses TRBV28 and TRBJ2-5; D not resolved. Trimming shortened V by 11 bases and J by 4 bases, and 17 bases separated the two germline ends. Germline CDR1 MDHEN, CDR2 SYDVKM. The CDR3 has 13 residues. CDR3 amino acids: CALGGGSGETQYF. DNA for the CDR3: TGTGCCCTCGGTGGCGGTAGTGGAGAGACCCAGTACTTC.

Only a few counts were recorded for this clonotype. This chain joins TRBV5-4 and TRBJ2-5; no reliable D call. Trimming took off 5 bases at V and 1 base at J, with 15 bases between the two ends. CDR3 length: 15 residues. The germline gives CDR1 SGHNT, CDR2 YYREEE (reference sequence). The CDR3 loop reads CASSYDWASQETQYF. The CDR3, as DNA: TGTGCCAGCAGTTACGATTGGGCGTCCCAAGAGACCCAGTACTTC.

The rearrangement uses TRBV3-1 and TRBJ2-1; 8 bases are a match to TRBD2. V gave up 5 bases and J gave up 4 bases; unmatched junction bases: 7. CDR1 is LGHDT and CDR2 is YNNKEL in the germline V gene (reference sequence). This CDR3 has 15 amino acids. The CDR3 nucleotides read TGTGCCAGCAGCTACCGGGAGGGCCAATACAATGAGCAGTTCTTC. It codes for CASSYREGQYNEQFF.

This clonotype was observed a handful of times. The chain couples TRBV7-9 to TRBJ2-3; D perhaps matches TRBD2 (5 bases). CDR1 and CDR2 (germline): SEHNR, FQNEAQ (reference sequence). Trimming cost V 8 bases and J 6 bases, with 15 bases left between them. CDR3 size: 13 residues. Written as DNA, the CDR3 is TGTGCCAGCGGATTAGGACTCCACGATACGCAGTATTTT. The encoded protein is CASGLGLHDTQYF.

The CDR3 sequence: CASSLTQASSEQYF. CDR3 DNA: TGTGCCAGCAGCTTAACACAGGCCTCTAGCGAGCAGTACTTC. This chain uses TRBV7-9 with TRBJ2-7, with TRBD1 as a possible D gene (5 bases). Germline V gene data show CDR1 as SEHNR and CDR2 as FQNEAQ (reference sequence). The CDR3 extends over 14 amino acids. V dropped 2 bases and J dropped 6 bases, with 14 bases sitting between them. Full variable domain (remainder filled in from reference TRBV7-9 and TRBJ2-7): DTGVSQNPRHKITKRGQNVTFRCDPISEHNRLYWYRQTLGQGPEFLTYFQNEAQLEKSRLLSDRFSAERPKGSFSTLEIQRTEQGDSAMYLCASSLTQASSEQYFGPGTRLTVT.

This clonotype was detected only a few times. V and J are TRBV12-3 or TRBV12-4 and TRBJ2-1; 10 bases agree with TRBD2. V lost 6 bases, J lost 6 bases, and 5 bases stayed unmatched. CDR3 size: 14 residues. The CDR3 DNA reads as TGTGCCAGCAGACCGGGACTAGCGTTCAATGAGCAGTTCTTC. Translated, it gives CASRPGLAFNEQFF.